This is a list of T cell receptor beta chains from one sample in a study of blood T cell repertoires in COVID-19. Assay used: immunoSEQ multiplex PCR; TCRdb lists only in-frame clones, some missing. This sample has hundreds of thousands of clones; 80% to 90% occur once, and the top ten carry approximately 5%. Material: PBMCs or T cells enriched from blood (not recorded which). The source of these receptors is a woman in her forties or fifties who had been exposed to COVID-19. Each CDR3 is given with its conserved first and last residue. The order of the fields is V gene, clone size, J gene, D gene, CDR3 DNA, CDR3 protein. A D gene is named only where the DNA matches it firmly. Size values are once, few and many counts, or a class for expanded clones, and some rows have none.

TRBV13,-,TRBJ2-5,TRBD2,TGTGCCAGCAGTAAGCGGGGGGGCCGGGAGACCCAGTACTTC,CASSKRGGRETQYF
TRBV19,-,TRBJ1-5,TRBD1,TGTGCCAGTAGTATAGGGCCGACAGGGCGGTACAATCAGCCCCAGCATTTT,CASSIGPTGRYNQPQHF
TRBV5-4,-,TRBJ2-1,TRBD1,TGTGCCAGCAGCTTGGGGGACAGAGAAAATGAGCAGTTCTTC,CASSLGDRENEQFF
TRBV10-2,-,TRBJ1-2,-,TGCGCCAGCCTCAGGCCTAACTATGGCTACACCTTC,CASLRPNYGYTF
TRBV11-2,few,TRBJ2-7,-,TGTGCCAGCAGCTGGGTGGACACCTACTACGAGCAGTACTTC,CASSWVDTYYEQYF
TRBV12-5,-,TRBJ2-7,-,TGTGCTAGTGGTTCACTTGGGGGCCCCTCGGGAGAGCAGTACTTC,CASGSLGGPSGEQYF
TRBV2,-,TRBJ1-6,-,TGTGCCAGCAGAGGGAGCTGGGGTGGCTCACCCCTCCACTTT,CASRGSWGGSPLHF
TRBV19,once,TRBJ1-5,-,TGTGCCAGTAGTTGGGGACTAATCGGCAATCAGCCCCAGCATTTT,CASSWGLIGNQPQHF
TRBV7-3,-,TRBJ2-3,TRBD1,TGTGCCAGCAGCTCAGGGACAGGGGGCGGAAATACGCAGTATTTT,CASSSGTGGGNTQYF
TRBV3-1/TRBV3-2,-,TRBJ2-3,TRBD1,TGTGCCAGCAGCCAAGCGGACAGGGCCGATACGCAGTATTTT,CASSQADRADTQYF
TRBV25-1,-,TRBJ1-1,-,TGTGCCAGCAGTGAATCCCGGGGATTAATGAACACTGAAGCTTTCTTT,CASSESRGLMNTEAFF
TRBV19,-,TRBJ1-1,-,TGTGCCAGTAGTATAGGGGAGGGTTACACTGAAGCTTTCTTT,CASSIGEGYTEAFF
TRBV10-1,-,TRBJ2-3,-,TGCGCCAGCAGTGAGAACCGCGGGGGCACAGATACGCAGTATTTT,CASSENRGGTDTQYF
TRBV28,-,TRBJ1-2,TRBD1,TGTGCCAGCAGTTTAGAGGGACAGGGGTACCACACCTTC,CASSLEGQGYHTF
TRBV18,-,TRBJ1-2,TRBD1,TGTGCCAGCTCACCCGACAGGGGCGTCAACTGCACCTTC,CASSPDRGVNCTF
TRBV6-5,once,TRBJ1-2,TRBD1,TGTGCCAGCAGCGAGACGTGGGGACAGGGTACCGGCTACACCTTC,CASSETWGQGTGYTF